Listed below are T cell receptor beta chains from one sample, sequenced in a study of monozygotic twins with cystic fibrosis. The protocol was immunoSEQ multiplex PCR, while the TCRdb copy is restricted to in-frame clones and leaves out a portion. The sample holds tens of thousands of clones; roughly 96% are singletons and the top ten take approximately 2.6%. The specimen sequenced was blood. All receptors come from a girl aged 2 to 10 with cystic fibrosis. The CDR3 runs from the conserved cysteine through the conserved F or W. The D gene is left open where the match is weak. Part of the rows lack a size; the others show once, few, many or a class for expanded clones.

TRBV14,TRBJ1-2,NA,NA,TGTGCCAGCAGCCAAGATTTACTGGGGTCGGGCTACACCTTC,CASSQDLLGSGYTF
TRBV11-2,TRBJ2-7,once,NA,TGTGCCAGCAGCTCACCAGGGGTTTTGAGATACGAGCAGTACTTC,CASSSPGVLRYEQYF
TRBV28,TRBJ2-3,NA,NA,TGTGCCAGCAGCTCCCTCTCGGGCGTAACCACAGATACGCAGTATTTT,CASSSLSGVTTDTQYF
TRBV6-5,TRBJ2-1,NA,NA,TGTGCCAGCAGTAACAGCCACAATGAGCAGTTCTTC,CASSNSHNEQFF
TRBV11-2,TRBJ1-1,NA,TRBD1,TGTGCCAGCAGCTTACTACGGGGGGACAGGGTGGGCTCTGAAGCTTTCTTT,CASSLLRGDRVGSEAFF
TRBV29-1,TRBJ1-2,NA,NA,TGCAGCGTTGAAGATCGAGGGGGCTACACCTTC,CSVEDRGGYTF
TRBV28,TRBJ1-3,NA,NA,TGTGCCACATACTCGGCTCTGGCTGGAAACACCATATATTTT,CATYSALAGNTIYF
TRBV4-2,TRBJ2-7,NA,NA,TGTGCCAGCAGCTTAGGGGATGACTACGAGCAGTACTTC,CASSLGDDYEQYF
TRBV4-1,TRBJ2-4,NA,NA,TGCGCCAGCAGCCGAATTGTAGGCGGTGTGGCTACAGGCAAAAACATTCAGTACTTC,CASSRIVGGVATGKNIQYF
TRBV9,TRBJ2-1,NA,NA,TGTGCCAGCAGCGTAGGGGCCGGGGCTAGCCCGACTGACAATGAGCAGTTCTTC,CASSVGAGASPTDNEQFF
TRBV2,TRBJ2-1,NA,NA,TGTGCCAGCAGTGTACGGAGGGGGAACTACAATGAGCAGTTCTTC,CASSVRRGNYNEQFF
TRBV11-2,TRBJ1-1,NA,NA,TGTGCCAGCAGCCTAAGGGACTCCCGTTGGACTGAAGCTTTCTTT,CASSLRDSRWTEAFF